The 13 T cell receptor beta chains below come from one sample, sequenced in a study of shared clonotypes between healthy human individuals. Assay used: immunoSEQ multiplex PCR; TCRdb lists only in-frame clones, some missing. Of a few million clones in the sample, 85% to 95% were seen once. The specimen sequenced was naive CD4+ T cells from PBMCs. Subset denoted: CD45RA+ positively selected. These receptors originate from a man aged 18 to 30 in good health. Some clones in this sample may be carry-over from other donors' samples.

The chain combines TRBV18 with TRBJ1-1, with D maybe TRBD1 (6 bases). The CDR3 has 15 amino acids. CDR1 KGHSH and CDR2 LQKENI come from the germline V gene. The V gene lost 3 bases and the J gene lost 1 base, with 12 bases spanning the gap. CDR3 amino acids: CASSPGAVPNTEAFF. The DNA for the CDR3 is TGTGCCAGCTCACCGGGGGCAGTACCGAACACTGAAGCTTTCTTT.

This chain uses TRBV15 with TRBJ2-7; D is unclear. Trimming pared 0 bases from V and 2 bases from J, leaving 11 bases between. CDR3 length equals 15 residues. CDR1 is LNHNV and CDR2 is YYDKDF in the germline V gene (reference sequence). CDR3 DNA: TGTGCCACCAGCAGAGATCGCAGCCGCCCCTACGAGCAGTACTTC. This translates into CATSRDRSRPYEQYF. Combining the CDR3 with reference TRBV15 and TRBJ2-7 gives the whole variable domain DAMVIQNPRYQVTQFGKPVTLSCSQTLNHNVMYWYQQKSSQAPKLLFHYYDKDFNNEADTPDNFQSRRPNTSFCFLDIRSPGLGDTAMYLCATSRDRSRPYEQYFGPGTRLTVT.

The chain combines TRBV2 with TRBJ2-1; perhaps TRBD1 as D (6 bases). Germline V gene sequence: CDR1 SNHLY, CDR2 FYNNEI. Trimming took off 6 bases at V and 7 bases at J, with 13 bases between the two ends. The CDR3 has 13 residues. CDR3 nucleotides: TGTGCCAGCAGCCAAGAAAGGGGGAATGAGCAGTTCTTC. This encodes CASSQERGNEQFF.

The table lists this clone with a count of one. The chain joins TRBV5-1 to TRBJ1-5; D is uncertain. The V gene lost 1 base and the J gene lost 3 bases, with 11 bases spanning the gap. This CDR3 spans 15 amino acids. CDR1 is SGHRS, CDR2 YFSETQ, per germline. In nucleotides, the CDR3 is TGCGCCAGCAGCTTGACCGACGGTTTCAATCAGCCCCAGCATTTT. Protein: CASSLTDGFNQPQHF.

About this clone itself: Other DNA sequences in the sample encode the same CDR3. V and J are TRBV6-6 and TRBJ2-7; perhaps D is TRBD1 or TRBD2 (5 bases each). Germline assignment: CDR1 MNHNY and CDR2 SVGAGI (reference sequence). This CDR3 spans 12 amino acids. With 6 bases removed from V and 3 bases from J, the gap between germline ends came to 9 bases. The CDR3, as DNA: TGTGCCAGCAGCGGGACGGGCTACGAGCAGTACTTC. Translation gives CASSGTGYEQYF.

V usage is TRBV7-2 and J usage is TRBJ2-5; D gene unclear. The germline gives CDR1 SGHTA, CDR2 FQGNSA. The V end was cut by 4 bases, the J end by 4 bases, with 16 bases between. The CDR3 is made up of 15 amino acids. The CDR3, as DNA: TGTGCCAGCAGCTCACCGCAAACCCGCCCAGAGACCCAGTACTTC. As protein: CASSSPQTRPETQYF. Using reference TRBV7-2 and TRBJ2-5 for the parts outside the CDR3, the full variable domain is GAGVSQSPSNKVTEKGKDVELRCDPISGHTALYWYRQSLGQGLEFLIYFQGNSAPDKSGLPSDRFSAERTGGSVSTLTIQRTQQEDSAVYLCASSSPQTRPETQYFGPGTRLLVL.

The CDR3 DNA sequence: TGTGCCAGCACCCTAATAGCCGGGGATCAGCCCCAGCATTTT. Encoded protein: CASTLIAGDQPQHF. This sequence joins TRBV7-2 and TRBJ1-5; D remains unclear. The CDR3 contains 14 residues. Trimming shortened V by 7 bases and J by 5 bases, and 15 bases separated the two germline ends. CDR1 and CDR2 from the germline V gene are SGHTA and FQGNSA.

V is TRBV27 and J is TRBJ2-1, with 11 bases matching TRBD2. This CDR3 region has 17 residues. Germline-derived CDR1 and CDR2 are MNHEY and SMNVEV (reference sequence). J lost 4 bases, V lost 6 bases, and 11 bases had no gene match. The CDR3 sequence: CASRQLGGLAEYNEQFF. The CDR3 DNA sequence: TGTGCCAGCAGGCAACTTGGGGGACTAGCGGAGTACAATGAGCAGTTCTTC.

The chain combines TRBV11-3 with TRBJ2-6, with TRBD1 identical over 8 bases. Germline-derived CDR1 and CDR2 are SGHNT and YENEEA. The CDR3 contains 19 residues. J gave up 1 base and V 5 bases, and 13 bases lay outside the gene matches. The CDR3 is CASSAGGGPLGSGANVLTF. The CDR3, as DNA: TGTGCCAGCAGCGCAGGGGGCGGTCCCCTCGGGTCTGGGGCCAACGTCCTGACTTTC. Based on the CDR3 plus reference TRBV11-3 and TRBJ2-6, the full variable domain is EAGVVQSPRYKIIEKKQPVAFWCNPISGHNTLYWYLQNLGQGPELLIRYENEEAVDDSQLPKDRFSAERLKGVDSTLKIQPAELGDSAVYLCASSAGGGPLGSGANVLTFGAGSRLTVL.

The chain combines TRBV6-5 with TRBJ2-2; D unclear. Germline lookup yields CDR1 MNHEY and CDR2 SVGAGI. The CDR3 length is 16 residues. Trimming took off 0 bases at V and 7 bases at J, with 15 bases between the two ends. Here the CDR3 reads CASSYSAVAVRGELFF. The CDR3 DNA sequence: TGTGCCAGCAGTTACTCTGCGGTAGCCGTGCGCGGGGAGCTGTTTTTT.

This chain connects TRBV28 to TRBJ2-2, with TRBD1 as a possible D gene (6 bases). The CDR3 loop spans 15 amino acids. Germline CDR1 is MDHEN and CDR2 is SYDVKM. Trimming removed 2 bases at V and 5 bases at J, with 12 bases between. CDR3 residues: CASSLGTLLTGELFF. Here the CDR3 DNA reads TGTGCCAGCAGTTTAGGGACATTACTTACCGGGGAGCTGTTTTTT.

The chain couples TRBV5-1 to TRBJ2-5, with 14 nucleotides matching TRBD2. The CDR3 runs to 18 residues. Unmatched junction bases numbered 9, after V lost 3 bases and J lost 2 bases. The germline CDR1 and CDR2 sequences are SGHRS and YFSETQ. The CDR3 DNA sequence: TGCGCCAGCAGCTCCGGGACTAGCGGGAGTCGGGAGCAAGAGACCCAGTACTTC. Amino acid sequence: CASSSGTSGSREQETQYF.

V gene TRBV7-2 combines with J gene TRBJ2-1, with D unclear. Germline-derived CDR1 and CDR2 are SGHTA and FQGNSA. This CDR3 spans 13 amino acids. V was clipped by 6 bases and J by 2 bases, with 8 bases between them. CDR3 loop: CASSFDTYNEQFF. DNA of the CDR3: TGTGCCAGCAGTTTTGACACCTACAATGAGCAGTTCTTC.